The 30 T cell receptor beta chains below all came from one sample that was sequenced in a study of post-analysis software for immune sequencing data. General study points: About five TRBV segments, including TRBV5-6, TRBV5-1 and TRBV20-1, were more frequent in patients than controls.

Their cognate antigens are unknown. Researchers reported that TCR beta cDNA libraries carried unique molecular identifiers. TCRdb called the PCR reads again in MiXCR, with one record for every CDR3 protein. The sample includes around 710,000 distinct CDR3 sequences, under 60% of them seen just once. The sequencing sample was made of blood. Receptor source: a girl aged 10-17 years with multiple sclerosis.

The genes are TRBV27 and TRBJ1-2; D remains ambiguous. CDR1 and CDR2 from the germline V gene are MNHEY and SMNVEV (reference sequence). The V gene lost 2 bases and the J gene lost 8 bases, with 15 bases spanning the gap. There are 14 residues in the CDR3. CDR3 region: CASSLTGGNEGYTF. The CDR3 DNA follows: TGTGCCAGCAGTTTAACGGGCGGGAATGAAGGCTACACCTTC.

The gene calls are TRBV5-1 and TRBJ2-7; 10 nucleotides line up with TRBD2. Germline V gene data show CDR1 as SGHRS and CDR2 as YFSETQ. This CDR3 contains 15 residues. With V trimmed by 5 bases and J by 3 bases, 8 bases remained unmatched. For the CDR3, the DNA is TGCGCCAGCAGACCTGGGACTAGCGTTCTCTACGAGCAGTACTTC. Residues: CASRPGTSVLYEQYF. The variable domain in full, with the rest retrieved from reference TRBV5-1 and TRBJ2-7, is KAGVTQTPRYLIKTRGQQVTLSCSPISGHRSVSWYQQTPGQGLQFLFEYFSETQRNKGNFPGRFSGRQFSNSRSEMNVSTLELGDSALYLCASRPGTSVLYEQYFGPGTRLTVT.

This clonotype was picked up a small number of times. The V gene is TRBV29-1, the J gene TRBJ2-1, with D tentatively TRBD1 or TRBD2 (5 bases each). Germline values: CDR1 SQVTM, CDR2 ANQGSEA. The CDR3 is 12 amino acids. The germline V and J ends were trimmed by 2 bases and 7 bases, with 9 bases remaining between them. CDR3 DNA: TGCAGCGTTGAACCCGAGGGGAATGAGCAGTTCTTC. Its protein product is CSVEPEGNEQFF.

This clonotype was found a few times. V is TRBV29-1 and J is TRBJ2-1; 8 nucleotides line up with TRBD2. Per germline, CDR1 SQVTM and CDR2 ANQGSEA. The CDR3 sequence is 14 residues long. After removal of 4 bases from V and 7 bases from J, the junction contained 9 bases not matched to a gene. The CDR3 protein is CSVGLRAGVNEQFF. CDR3 bases: TGCAGCGTTGGGTTGCGAGCGGGGGTTAATGAGCAGTTCTTC.

This chain connects TRBV6-2 or TRBV6-3 to TRBJ2-1; 8 nucleotides align to TRBD2. CDR3 length equals 16 residues. Germline loops: CDR1 MNHEY, CDR2 SVGEGT. Trimming at V came to 7 bases and at J to 6 bases, leaving 14 bases not matched to a gene. CDR3 sequence: CASTLRLGLGVNEQFF. CDR3 coding DNA: TGTGCCAGCACTCTACGACTGGGACTAGGAGTCAATGAGCAGTTCTTC.

This clonotype was seen more than once but under ten times. The gene calls are TRBV6-6 and TRBJ1-5, with D unresolved. The V end was cut by 2 bases, the J end by 2 bases, with 13 bases between. This CDR3 spans 16 amino acids. Germline assignment: CDR1 MNHNY and CDR2 SVGAGI (reference sequence). The CDR3 loop is CASSYGEGSGNQPQHF. The CDR3 nucleotides are TGTGCCAGCAGTTACGGGGAGGGCTCGGGCAATCAGCCCCAGCATTTT.

The chain joins TRBV25-1 to TRBJ2-1; D gene ambiguous. V lost 6 bases and J 0 bases, leaving 21 bases between the germline ends. The germline gives CDR1 MGHDK, CDR2 SYGVNS. The CDR3 spans 18 residues. The CDR3 sequence: CASRSRGGLQSSYNEQFF. The CDR3, as DNA: TGTGCCAGCAGGAGCCGAGGTGGGCTCCAAAGCTCCTACAATGAGCAGTTCTTC.

This chain connects TRBV25-1 to TRBJ1-1; TRBD1 is a possible D gene (6 bases). Germline-derived CDR1 and CDR2 are MGHDK and SYGVNS. The CDR3 length is 14 residues. Trimming pared 8 bases from V and 2 bases from J, leaving 15 bases between. For the CDR3, the DNA is TGTGCCAGCGGGCCCGGGGGGCCCAACACTGAAGCTTTCTTT. Its protein is CASGPGGPNTEAFF.

The chain links TRBV15 to TRBJ1-1; unclear D gene. V was trimmed by 1 base and J by 3 bases, leaving 12 bases between them. Per germline, CDR1 LNHNV and CDR2 YYDKDF (reference sequence). The CDR3 spans 15 residues. The CDR3 spells CATSRVPVSYTEAFF. For the CDR3, the DNA is TGTGCCACCAGCAGAGTCCCTGTCTCTTACACTGAAGCTTTCTTT.

This clonotype was seen a handful of times. The J gene is TRBJ2-5, the V gene TRBV29-1; D unclear. This CDR3 has 14 amino acids. Trimming pared 7 bases from V and 1 base from J, leaving 16 bases between. Germline CDR1 is SQVTM and CDR2 is ANQGSEA. The CDR3 reads CSALGGPAQETQYF. CDR3 bases: TGCAGCGCCCTGGGTGGGCCCGCCCAAGAGACCCAGTACTTC. The full variable domain, rest sourced from reference TRBV29-1 and TRBJ2-5, is SAVISQKPSRDICQRGTSLTIQCQVDSQVTMMFWYRQQPGQSLTLIATANQGSEATYESGFVIDKFPISRPNLTFSTLTVSNMSPEDSSIYLCSALGGPAQETQYFGPGTRLLVL.

This clonotype was observed many times. The gene calls are TRBV30 and TRBJ2-7, with 9 bases identical to TRBD1. V shed 4 bases, J shed 5 bases, and the junction held 12 bases outside the gene matches. In germline, CDR1 is GTSNPN, CDR2 SVGIG (reference sequence). CDR3 length: 15 residues. The CDR3 reads CAWTRLGTGPHEQYF. The CDR3 nucleotides are TGTGCCTGGACCCGCTTAGGGACAGGGCCCCACGAGCAGTACTTC.

The chain recombines TRBV4-3 with TRBJ1-2; 8 positions agree with TRBD1. The CDR3 extends over 15 amino acids. The V gene end was trimmed by 4 bases and the J gene end by 5 bases; junction bases not matched to a gene: 9. Germline CDR1 and CDR2: LGHNA and YSLEER. CDR3 sequence: CASSPAAGQAYGYTF. The CDR3 coding sequence is TGCGCCAGCAGCCCGGCTGCGGGACAGGCTTATGGCTACACCTTC.

This clonotype was seen at least ten times. The genes are TRBV7-8 and TRBJ2-7, with D perhaps matching TRBD1 (6 bases). CDR3 length equals 13 residues. Looked up from germline, CDR1 is SGHVS and CDR2 is FQNEAQ. V lost 3 bases to trimming and J lost 4 bases, with 10 bases between them. The chain's CDR3 is CASSFQGPYEQYF. The DNA for the CDR3 is TGTGCCAGCAGCTTCCAGGGGCCATACGAGCAGTACTTC.

The chain employs TRBV18 and TRBJ1-1; D gene uncertain. The V end was cut by 3 bases, the J end by 1 base, with 9 bases between. The CDR3 is made up of 14 amino acids. In germline, CDR1 is KGHSH, CDR2 LQKENI. Written as DNA, the CDR3 is TGTGCCAGCTCACCTTTGACTGAGAACACTGAAGCTTTCTTT. Translated, it gives CASSPLTENTEAFF.

Notes on this clonotype: The limits of the CDR3 on the DNA are not certain, so only TCRdb's listed CDR3 is given. J is TRBJ1-6 and V is TRBV12-3 or TRBV12-4; the D call of TRBD1 is as the table states it, not checked on the DNA. The length of the CDR3 is 15 amino acids, counting both ends. The CDR3: CASSFLAGANSPLHF.

The CDR3 here is CASSPDRGPGKLFF. Written as DNA, the CDR3 is TGTGCCAGCAGCCCGGACAGGGGGCCGGGAAAACTGTTTTTT. The chain employs TRBV11-2 and TRBJ1-4; 11 bases match TRBD1. J gave up 10 bases and V 5 bases, and 6 bases lay outside the gene matches. This CDR3 has 14 residues. Germline loops: CDR1 SGHAT, CDR2 FQNNGV. The full variable domain, completed using reference TRBV11-2 and TRBJ1-4, is EAGVAQSPRYKIIEKRQSVAFWCNPISGHATLYWYQQILGQGPKLLIQFQNNGVVDDSQLPKDRFSAERLKGVDSTLKIQPAKLEDSAVYLCASSPDRGPGKLFFGSGTQLSVL.

In nucleotides, the CDR3 is TGTGCCAGCAGTTTGACTAGCTCCCTAGGCTCCTACAATGAGCAGTTCTTC. Its translation is CASSLTSSLGSYNEQFF. This sequence joins TRBV27 and TRBJ2-1, with TRBD2 matching over 7 bases. Germline CDR1 MNHEY, CDR2 SMNVEV (reference sequence). V lost 3 bases, J lost 0 bases, and 8 bases stayed unmatched. This CDR3 region has 17 residues.

This clonotype has more than one count but fewer than ten. The V and J genes are TRBV5-1 and TRBJ2-5; maybe TRBD2 (6 bases). Germline V gene data show CDR1 as SGHRS and CDR2 as YFSETQ. The germline V and J ends were trimmed by 0 bases and 11 bases, with 14 bases remaining between them. This CDR3 comprises 13 residues. The DNA of the CDR3 is TGCGCCAGCAGCTTGGGTCTAGGTCGGGAGCAGTACTTC. It is translated as CASSLGLGREQYF.

This chain joins TRBV13 and TRBJ2-1; 7 positions match TRBD2. Trimming cost V 5 bases and J 1 base; bases outside gene matches: 5. The germline V gene has CDR1 PRHDT and CDR2 FYEKMQ (reference sequence). The CDR3 has 15 amino acids. The CDR3 here is CASSQGGRSYNEQFF. The CDR3 DNA follows: TGTGCCAGCAGCCAAGGCGGGAGATCCTACAATGAGCAGTTCTTC.

CDR3 region: CASSYSTTSGKYEQYF. The CDR3 region has the DNA TGTGCCAGCAGTTACTCGACGACTAGCGGGAAATACGAGCAGTACTTC. The chain uses TRBV6-2 or TRBV6-3 and TRBJ2-7; 11 nucleotides align to TRBD2. Germline CDR1 MNHEY, CDR2 SVGEGT. The CDR3 covers 16 residues. Trimming cost V 0 bases and J 4 bases; bases outside gene matches: 5.

In the case of this clonotype: A read error may account for a junction end that differs from germline. J is TRBJ2-3 and V is TRBV20-1; TRBD2 matches 9 bases. The CDR3 sequence is 16 residues long. Germline CDR1 and CDR2: DFQATT and SNEGSKA (reference sequence). The CDR3 DNA follows: TGCAGTACTAGAGGAGAACTAGCGGGCACCACAGATACGCAGTATTTT. The encoded protein is CSTRGELAGTTDTQYF.

The chain combines TRBV7-9 with TRBJ1-1, with D tentatively TRBD1 (5 bases). The CDR3 contains 15 residues. With 6 bases removed from V and 2 bases from J, the gap between germline ends came to 16 bases. Germline assignment: CDR1 SEHNR and CDR2 FQNEAQ (reference sequence). In DNA form, the CDR3 reads TGTGCCAGCAGACCCCTCGAGGGACCCAACACTGAAGCTTTCTTT. Amino acid sequence: CASRPLEGPNTEAFF.

This clonotype came up a few times. This sequence joins TRBV7-9 and TRBJ2-5; TRBD1 matches at 7 bases. The CDR3 is 14 amino acids. CDR1 and CDR2 from the germline V gene are SEHNR and FQNEAQ (reference sequence). After removal of 1 base from V and 3 bases from J, the junction contained 2 bases not matched to a gene. The CDR3 DNA is TGTGCCAGCAGCTTAGTAGGGGGCAAAGAGACCCAGTACTTC. It translates to CASSLVGGKETQYF.

The J gene is TRBJ2-1, the V gene TRBV3-1, with D perhaps matching TRBD2 (6 bases). CDR3 size: 15 residues. The germline gives CDR1 LGHDT, CDR2 YNNKEL (reference sequence). V shed 4 bases and J shed 7 bases, with 17 bases lying between them. The DNA for the CDR3 is TGTGCCAGCAGCCTTGGGACCGCCCGGGGGAATGAGCAGTTCTTC. It translates to CASSLGTARGNEQFF.

This clonotype was observed a handful of times. The V and J genes are TRBV27 and TRBJ2-5; 11 bases are shared with TRBD1. Germline assignment: CDR1 MNHEY and CDR2 SMNVEV (reference sequence). The junction had 9 bases not matched to a gene; V was cut back by 7 bases and J by 5 bases. The CDR3 extends over 15 amino acids. The CDR3 here is CASKIGTGGGETQYF. The DNA for the CDR3 is TGTGCCAGCAAAATTGGGACAGGGGGTGGGGAGACCCAGTACTTC.

V usage is TRBV11-1 and J usage is TRBJ2-1, with TRBD2 identical over 13 bases. V lost 5 bases and J lost 5; bases outside the gene matches: 9. The CDR3 totals 17 residues. Germline CDR1 SGHAT, CDR2 FQDESV (reference sequence). The CDR3 loop reads CASSLRLAGGLNNEQFF. For the CDR3, the DNA is TGTGCCAGCAGCCTTAGACTAGCGGGAGGCCTGAACAATGAGCAGTTCTTC.

This clonotype was counted between two and nine times. The gene calls are TRBV5-1 and TRBJ2-6; possible D gene TRBD1, 5 bases. The CDR3 has 19 residues. The V gene's germline CDR1 is SGHRS and CDR2 YFSETQ. Trimming took 1 base from V and 2 from J, leaving 19 bases between them. CDR3 nucleotide sequence: TGCGCCAGCAGCTTGCCCTGGACATCTCAACAGGCTGGGGCCAACGTCCTGACTTTC. This codes for CASSLPWTSQQAGANVLTF. Full variable domain (rest looked up from reference TRBV5-1 and TRBJ2-6): KAGVTQTPRYLIKTRGQQVTLSCSPISGHRSVSWYQQTPGQGLQFLFEYFSETQRNKGNFPGRFSGRQFSNSRSEMNVSTLELGDSALYLCASSLPWTSQQAGANVLTFGAGSRLTVL.

This clonotype has at least ten counts. CDR3 in amino acids: CSVEDARGIHGYTF. CDR3 sequence (DNA): TGCAGCGTTGAAGATGCGCGGGGGATCCATGGCTACACCTTC. The V and J genes are TRBV29-1 and TRBJ1-2; possibly TRBD1 for D (5 bases). Trimming removed 0 bases at V and 6 bases at J, with 14 bases between. The CDR3 has 14 amino acids. The V gene's germline CDR1 is SQVTM and CDR2 ANQGSEA.

This clonotype was detected only a few times. This sequence joins TRBV12-3 or TRBV12-4 and TRBJ1-5; unclear D gene. Trimming took 0 bases from V and 7 from J, leaving 4 bases between them. The CDR3 loop spans 12 amino acids. DNA for the CDR3: TGTGCCAGCAGTTTAGCGATCCAGCCCCAGCATTTT. Residues: CASSLAIQPQHF.

The chain joins TRBV12-3 or TRBV12-4 to TRBJ2-7; D is unclear. The germline V and J ends were trimmed by 5 bases and 0 bases, with 20 bases remaining between them. CDR3 length equals 17 residues. The CDR3, as DNA: TGTGCCAGCAGTCTGGGTCGTCTCGCGTCGAGCTCCTACGAGCAGTACTTC. Translating gives CASSLGRLASSSYEQYF.